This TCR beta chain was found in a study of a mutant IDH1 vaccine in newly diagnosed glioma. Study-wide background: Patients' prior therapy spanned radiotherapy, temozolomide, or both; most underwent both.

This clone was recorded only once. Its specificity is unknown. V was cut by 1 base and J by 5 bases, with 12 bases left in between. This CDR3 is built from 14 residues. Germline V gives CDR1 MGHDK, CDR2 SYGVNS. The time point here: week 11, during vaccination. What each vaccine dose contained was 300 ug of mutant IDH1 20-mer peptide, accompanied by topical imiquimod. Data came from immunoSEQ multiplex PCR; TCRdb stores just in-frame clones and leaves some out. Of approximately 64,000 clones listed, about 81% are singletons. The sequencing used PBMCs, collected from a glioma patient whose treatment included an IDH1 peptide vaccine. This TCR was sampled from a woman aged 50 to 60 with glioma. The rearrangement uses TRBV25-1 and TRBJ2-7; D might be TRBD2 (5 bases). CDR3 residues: CASSESRGFHEQYF. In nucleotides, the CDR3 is TGTGCCAGCAGTGAATCCCGGGGTTTTCACGAGCAGTACTTC.